The entry below gives a single TCR beta chain sequence along with its context. Sequencing used immunoSEQ multiplex PCR; TCRdb keeps in-frame clones, though not all of them. The sample lists 160,000 or so clones, about 87% seen once, with roughly 1.4% in the top ten. The data stem from a study of cytomegalovirus exposure and HLA in healthy donors. Study in general: According to later analysis, the same platform produced the approximately 120 validation and some 680 first-cohort repertoires.

The CDR3 length is 13 residues. The V gene's germline CDR1 is SGDLS and CDR2 YYNGEE. V lost 2 bases, J lost 2 bases, and 7 bases lay in between. This clonotype was sampled from a woman aged 25 to 39 in good health and CMV-seronegative. The V call is TRBV9, the J call TRBJ1-2; TRBD1 might be the D (6 bases). Sequencing was done on a sample of PBMCs. The CDR3 reads CASSVTGNYGYTF. CDR3 nucleotide sequence: TGTGCCAGCAGCGTCACAGGGAACTATGGCTACACCTTC.